This T cell receptor beta chain was recovered during a study of cytomegalovirus exposure and HLA in healthy donors (dated by TCRdb to 2017 to 2019). Turning to the overall study: In an earlier analysis of some 610 of the donors, 250 to 350 Gb of sequence data and 95 million to 130 million unique TCR beta sequences from 150 million to 200 million T cells were reported. An early release covering roughly 580 HLA-typed donors comprised 300 to 350 gigabases of sequencing data and tens of millions of unique TCR sequences. Among the roughly 400 genotyped donors, around 81% belonged to the genetic ancestry cluster associated with self-reported Caucasian donors. The study aimed to test whether signatures of past pathogen exposure could be identified by cataloging public T cell receptors. Using immunosequencing, the study profiled T cell repertoires from roughly 650 subjects and related those repertoires to cytomegalovirus serostatus. Along with the 666-subject first cohort, a separate validation cohort of around 110 different subjects was used. To predict cytomegalovirus infection status, the study brought together high-throughput TCR immunosequencing, statistical association of individual TCRs with disease status, and machine learning. To study patterns of TCR occurrence, a later analysis re-analyzed previously published TCR beta repertoires from several hundred donors and added high-resolution HLA genotyping. Rather than drawing on any new phenotypic data, the later analysis identified candidate immune exposures from TCR beta sequences and the way those sequences occurred across donors. An earlier analysis of several hundred of the donors used high-throughput TCR beta sequencing to judge whether each TCR beta V gene segment behaved as functional or pseudogenic. Donor age, sex, ethnicity and CMV serostatus were compiled together with the repertoire data. In a later genetic analysis, genome-wide SNP genotypes for about three fifths of the roughly 670 donors were used, and that subset was treated as a discovery cohort. All discovery cohort repertoires had been generated on a single sequencing platform. HLA typing included class I and class II loci at four-digit resolution. Typing coverage varied by locus: roughly 620-640 donors for A, B, C, DRB1 and DQB1; some 520 for DQA1; more than 600 for DPA1; about 450 for DPB1. Because of strong linkage in the cohort, roughly 5 DR-DQ haplotypes were treated as single units for association and clustering. Among roughly 400 genotyped donors of the cohort, an average of around 220,000 unique TCR beta nucleotide sequences was sequenced per donor, of which roughly 18% were non-productive. Beyond this particular receptor, the publication reports: Several of the top co-occurrence clusters appeared to be linked to parvovirus B19, influenza, CMV and Epstein-Barr virus, according to a later analysis. Cytomegalovirus status was reported to be diagnosed by the classifier with high specificity and sensitivity in both the original and validation cohorts. According to a later genetic analysis, donors in an Asian-associated ancestry cluster had fewer N-insertions in productive TCRs than the approximately 650-donor mean. A group of highly shared sequence variants was considered likely to be a technical artifact of the sequencing pipeline. A later genetic analysis associated a missense DCLRE1C variant with V-gene and J-gene trimming of TCR beta chains, and an independent cohort replicated the association. Only TCR beta chains were sequenced in this cohort, and the absence of alpha or paired-chain data limited detectable features. Broadly in line with IMGT annotations, most TCR beta V segments showed up in productive rearrangements about 90% or about 30% of the time in an earlier analysis of under 700 of the donors. Linkage disequilibrium might explain the correlated functional status among segregating V segments, but an unknown experimental factor could not be ruled out. According to a later analysis, TCR association rates differed among HLA loci, with DRB1 alleles showing the most associated TCRs and HLA-C alleles showing the fewest. Compared with equally common non-associated chains, HLA-associated TCR beta chains in a later analysis were more clonally expanded and had lower generation probabilities. The authors suggested that the approach could potentially be generalized to other disease states and immunological phenotypes. Strong co-occurrence of HLA alleles, especially DR and DQ, made assigning TCR associations to individual alleles difficult. At a false discovery rate of 0.05, a later analysis linked 16,000 or so TCR beta sequences to specific HLA alleles. Some IMGT-functional V segments, including TRBV6-2 and TRBV6-3, could not be told apart with the 87-base-pair reads, so those segments were excluded. Most CMV-associated TCR beta chains appeared to be HLA-restricted in a later analysis, and the HLA associations seemed to be driven largely by CMV exposure. Because HLA typing was missing for some donors at each locus, association tests included only the typed subset. In the study, about 150 TCR beta chains were listed as associated with cytomegalovirus. Presence/absence analyses assumed roughly uniform sequencing depth across donors, an assumption that may not hold. About 17 rarely observed V segments, including chromosome 9 orphons, were excluded from the earlier analysis of a few hundred of the donors because counts were too low. A further reported finding was that TCR beta sequences accurately predicted the HLA-A and HLA-B alleles for most subjects in the first cohort. For the cohort, immune exposure information was limited to CMV serostatus. In vitro tests confirmed that a few of the cytomegalovirus-associated TCR beta chains recognize cytomegalovirus antigens. Most TCR sequences were observed very rarely across donors, whereas some public TCRs were present in many individuals.

CDR1 SGHNT and CDR2 YENEEA were looked up in the germline V gene. From its cysteine to its phenylalanine, the CDR3 spans 13 amino acids. CDR3 DNA only is kept here, 39 bases in frame from base 1. V is shortened by 8 bases, J by 4 bases, and the region joining them spans 14 bases. Details on this clone: What this receptor recognizes is not known. Base-call qualities are not available, and no considerably larger clone is one nucleotide away.

Preparation of the library involved the immunoSEQ multiplex PCR assay. The multiplex PCR relied on a mix of 60 forward primers for TCR Vbeta segments and 13 reverse primers for TCR Jbeta segments. Amplification of the CDR3 region of rearranged TCR beta genes was performed with a multiplex PCR assay on genomic DNA. The Illumina HiSeq System was used to sequence the amplified TCR beta libraries as 87-base-pair reads. Processing in the source paper ran as follows. In a later analysis, around 80 million unique TCR beta chains were counted across the roughly 610 repertoires, and approximately 11 million of these chains were shared by at least two donors. To remove PCR and sequencing errors, raw reads were error-corrected and collapsed into unique sequences using a nearest-neighbor algorithm that merged closely related sequences. V, D and J gene segments were assigned by aligning CDR3 sequences to IMGT reference sequences. For a sequence to be retained, a match of at least six nucleotides was required to both a V gene segment and a J gene segment. A rearrangement counted as productive if the CDR3 had no stop codons and remained in frame with V and J, and every other rearrangement counted as non-productive. CDR3 was defined by IMGT convention, running from the second conserved V-encoded cysteine to the conserved J-encoded phenylalanine. The earlier analysis of about 640 of the donors excluded any sequence lacking an unambiguous match to a single V gene segment. In an earlier analysis of several hundred of the donors, V segments were called functional above 56.7% productive rearrangements and were called segregating when the between-donor standard deviation exceeded 5%. A statistical classification framework was built to diagnose cytomegalovirus status from the catalog of TCR beta chain sequences. V and J gene assignment, in a later analysis, came from comparing TCR nucleotide sequences with IMGT/GENE-DB human TR gene sequences. Using the TCRdist pipeline, a later analysis assigned CDR3 sequences along with most-parsimonious VDJ recombination scenarios. A later analysis defined each TCR beta chain by its CDR3 amino acid sequence plus V-gene family, and excluded reads lacking a unique V-gene family. To address suspected cross-contamination and a sequencing artifact, a later analysis removed approximately 600 highly shared, low-generation-probability nucleotide sequences. In a later analysis, a clonal expansion index for each public chain was calculated from normalized within-repertoire ranks of inferred template counts. A later analysis computed generation probabilities with a VDJ recombination model fitted to out-of-frame rearrangements, and checked the results against IGoR. A later analysis scored TCR-TCR, TCR-HLA and TCR-CMV co-occurrence with hypergeometric tests, applying a repertoire-size bias correction to TCR pairs. False discovery rates were estimated in a later analysis by permuting HLA or CMV assignments 20 times. In a later analysis, co-occurring TCRs were grouped with DBSCAN, and TCRdist sequence similarity was added when clustering was performed within HLA-allele-positive subsets. Co-occurrence clustering excluded repertoires with fewer than 30,000 or more than 120,000 public chains, plus five with anomalous nucleotide sharing. TCRdb provides this immuneACCESS table in a form limited to in-frame rearrangements. Some clones are lacking; in checked studies, under half of them reflect an unresolved V gene, and why the rest are absent is not known. That table supplies the V and J calls and clone size; D and trimming were determined from the DNA. The sample yields some 120,000 clones; roughly 63% were counted once. The top ten clonotypes cover 1.6% of the sample.

The cohort consisted of 600 to 750 healthy bone marrow donors. Cohort members were all nominally healthy when sampled, although unrecorded immune exposures were likely present. The donor tested CMV seropositive and was one of the 289 seropositive cohort members. A peripheral blood sample was provided by each donor, and peripheral blood mononuclear cells were used for TCR beta sequencing. The Qiagen DNeasy Blood Extraction Kit was used to extract genomic DNA from the blood cell samples. Sequenced sample: PBMCs. The chain uses TRBV11-3 and TRBJ2-5; possibly the D gene is TRBD2, per 7 matching bases. The receptor was derived from a man between 25 and 39 years old in good health and CMV-seropositive. DNA sequence: TGTGCCAGCTCCGGGGGGCTACGAGAGACCCAGTACTTC. Its protein product is CASSGGLRETQYF. The entire variable domain, with the stretches around the CDR3 drawn from the reference TRBV11-3 and TRBJ2-5 proteins, is EAGVVQSPRYKIIEKKQPVAFWCNPISGHNTLYWYLQNLGQGPELLIRYENEEAVDDSQLPKDRFSAERLKGVDSTLKIQPAELGDSAVYLCASSGGLRETQYFGPGTRLLVL.